A selection of T cell receptor beta chains follows, all from one sample in a study of shared clonotypes between healthy human individuals. Clones were read by immunoSEQ multiplex PCR, and TCRdb kept only the in-frame ones, dropping some. Among roughly 640,000 clones listed, 97% were seen once. The source material was naive CD4+ T cells sorted from blood. The receptors come from a woman under 40 in good health. The CDR3 runs from the conserved cysteine through the conserved F or W. The order of the fields is CDR3 protein, CDR3 DNA, clone size, V gene, D gene, J gene. The D gene is left open where the match is weak. Part of the rows lack a size; the others show once, few, many or a class for expanded clones.

CDR3aa: CASSESRVNEKLFF
CDR3nt: TGTGCCAGCAGTGAAAGCAGGGTAAATGAAAAACTGTTTTTT
abundance: -
v_gene: TRBV6-1
d_gene: -
j_gene: TRBJ1-4

CDR3aa: CASSLAGGEGHNEKLFF
CDR3nt: TGCGCCAGCAGCTTGGCCGGGGGTGAAGGGCATAATGAAAAACTGTTTTTT
abundance: once
v_gene: TRBV5-1
d_gene: -
j_gene: TRBJ1-4

CDR3aa: CASSLGQGRTQYF
CDR3nt: TGCGCCAGCAGCTTGGGACAGGGGAGGACCCAGTACTTC
abundance: -
v_gene: TRBV5-1
d_gene: TRBD1
j_gene: TRBJ2-5

CDR3aa: CASTLGRERYEQFF
CDR3nt: TGTGCCAGTACCCTCGGGCGGGAGAGGTATGAGCAGTTCTTC
abundance: -
v_gene: TRBV19
d_gene: TRBD2
j_gene: TRBJ2-1

CDR3aa: CASSSQGVPTDTQYF
CDR3nt: TGTGCCAGCAGCTCGCAGGGGGTTCCCACAGATACGCAGTATTTT
abundance: -
v_gene: TRBV7-8
d_gene: TRBD1
j_gene: TRBJ2-3

CDR3aa: CASSERGTWLADSSYEQYF
CDR3nt: TGTGCCAGCAGTGAACGGGGGACCTGGCTAGCCGACAGCTCCTACGAGCAGTACTTC
abundance: once
v_gene: TRBV2
d_gene: -
j_gene: TRBJ2-7

CDR3aa: CASSYSTVGGNEQFF
CDR3nt: TGTGCCAGCAGTTACTCCACCGTAGGGGGGAATGAGCAGTTCTTC
abundance: -
v_gene: TRBV6-5
d_gene: -
j_gene: TRBJ2-1

CDR3aa: CASSFGQSNQPQHF
CDR3nt: TGTGCCAGCAGTTTTGGACAGTCCAATCAGCCCCAGCATTTT
abundance: -
v_gene: TRBV2
d_gene: -
j_gene: TRBJ1-5

CDR3aa: CASAGGSRHTQYF
CDR3nt: TGTGCTAGTGCTGGCGGGAGTAGGCATACGCAGTATTTT
abundance: -
v_gene: TRBV12-5
d_gene: TRBD2
j_gene: TRBJ2-3

CDR3aa: CASSQALAESYEQYF
CDR3nt: TGCGCCAGCAGCCAAGCACTAGCGGAATCCTACGAGCAGTACTTC
abundance: once
v_gene: TRBV4-1
d_gene: TRBD2
j_gene: TRBJ2-7

CDR3aa: CASSLEGGNQQYF
CDR3nt: TGTGCCAGCAGCTTAGAGGGCGGGAACCAGCAGTACTTC
abundance: -
v_gene: TRBV7-6
d_gene: -
j_gene: TRBJ2-7

CDR3aa: CASSLGTSGRANEQFF
CDR3nt: TGTGCCAGCAGTTTAGGTACTAGCGGGAGGGCCAATGAGCAGTTCTTC
abundance: -
v_gene: TRBV28
d_gene: TRBD2
j_gene: TRBJ2-1

CDR3aa: CASKREGEQYF
CDR3nt: TGCGCCAGCAAGCGGGAAGGCGAGCAGTACTTC
abundance: -
v_gene: TRBV5-1
d_gene: TRBD2
j_gene: TRBJ2-7

CDR3aa: CASDPGQTSYEQYF
CDR3nt: TGTGCCAGCGATCCGGGACAGACTTCCTACGAGCAGTACTTC
abundance: -
v_gene: TRBV7-9
d_gene: TRBD1
j_gene: TRBJ2-7

CDR3aa: CAWAAFGTGLNTEAFF
CDR3nt: TGTGCCTGGGCGGCTTTCGGGACAGGTCTGAACACTGAAGCTTTCTTT
abundance: -
v_gene: TRBV30
d_gene: TRBD1
j_gene: TRBJ1-1

CDR3aa: CASSPTSSGGYEQYF
CDR3nt: TGCGCCAGCAGCCCGACGTCCTCGGGAGGCTACGAGCAGTACTTC
abundance: -
v_gene: TRBV4-1
d_gene: TRBD2
j_gene: TRBJ2-7

CDR3aa: CASGLSGPAAEQFF
CDR3nt: TGTGCCAGTGGCCTAAGCGGGCCCGCGGCGGAGCAGTTCTTC
abundance: -
v_gene: TRBV19
d_gene: -
j_gene: TRBJ2-1

CDR3aa: CASSTGIDSNQPQHF
CDR3nt: TGTGCCAGCAGCACTGGGATCGATAGCAATCAGCCCCAGCATTTT
abundance: -
v_gene: TRBV9
d_gene: -
j_gene: TRBJ1-5

CDR3aa: CASRAGGPETQYF
CDR3nt: TGTGCCAGCAGAGCGGGAGGGCCCGAGACCCAGTACTTC
abundance: -
v_gene: TRBV6-1
d_gene: TRBD2
j_gene: TRBJ2-5

CDR3aa: CASSPHREPTHGELFF
CDR3nt: TGTGCCAGCAGCCCCCACCGGGAGCCCACCCACGGGGAGCTGTTTTTT
abundance: -
v_gene: TRBV9
d_gene: -
j_gene: TRBJ2-2

CDR3aa: CASSPGPLAKNIQYF
CDR3nt: TGTGCCAGCAGCCCAGGACCCTTAGCCAAAAACATTCAGTACTTC
abundance: -
v_gene: TRBV5-4
d_gene: -
j_gene: TRBJ2-4

CDR3aa: CASNRRGPGQPQHF
CDR3nt: TGTGCCAGTAACCGGAGGGGGCCTGGTCAGCCCCAGCATTTT
abundance: -
v_gene: TRBV19
d_gene: TRBD1
j_gene: TRBJ1-5

CDR3aa: CAWSGEHLGEQYF
CDR3nt: TGTGCCTGGAGCGGGGAACATCTGGGCGAGCAGTACTTC
abundance: -
v_gene: TRBV30
d_gene: -
j_gene: TRBJ2-7

CDR3aa: CASSRATVSYEQYF
CDR3nt: TGTGCCAGTAGTAGAGCTACAGTCTCCTACGAGCAGTACTTC
abundance: -
v_gene: TRBV19
d_gene: -
j_gene: TRBJ2-7

CDR3aa: CASSIEGQNEKLFF
CDR3nt: TGTGCCAGTAGTATAGAAGGGCAGAATGAAAAACTGTTTTTT
abundance: -
v_gene: TRBV19
d_gene: -
j_gene: TRBJ1-4

CDR3aa: CASSPGLAGTDTQYF
CDR3nt: TGTGCCAGCTCACCGGGACTAGCAGGCACAGATACGCAGTATTTT
abundance: -
v_gene: TRBV18
d_gene: TRBD2
j_gene: TRBJ2-3

CDR3aa: CASIGSGGLAKNIQYF
CDR3nt: TGTGCCAGCATCGGATCAGGGGGGCTAGCCAAAAACATTCAGTACTTC
abundance: -
v_gene: TRBV2
d_gene: -
j_gene: TRBJ2-4

CDR3aa: CASSSQGHTIYF
CDR3nt: TGTGCCAGCAGCTCACAGGGACACACCATATATTTT
abundance: -
v_gene: TRBV14
d_gene: -
j_gene: TRBJ1-3

CDR3aa: CASSQAGLAGETQYF
CDR3nt: TGTGCCAGCAGCCAAGCGGGACTAGCGGGAGAGACCCAGTACTTC
abundance: once
v_gene: TRBV13
d_gene: TRBD2
j_gene: TRBJ2-5

CDR3aa: CASSRRQGPREQYF
CDR3nt: TGTGCCAGCAGCAGACGACAGGGTCCGCGCGAGCAGTACTTC
abundance: -
v_gene: TRBV5-6
d_gene: TRBD1
j_gene: TRBJ2-7

CDR3aa: CASSPASGSYEQFF
CDR3nt: TGTGCCAGCAGTCCCGCGAGCGGGAGCTATGAGCAGTTCTTC
abundance: -
v_gene: TRBV27
d_gene: TRBD2
j_gene: TRBJ2-1